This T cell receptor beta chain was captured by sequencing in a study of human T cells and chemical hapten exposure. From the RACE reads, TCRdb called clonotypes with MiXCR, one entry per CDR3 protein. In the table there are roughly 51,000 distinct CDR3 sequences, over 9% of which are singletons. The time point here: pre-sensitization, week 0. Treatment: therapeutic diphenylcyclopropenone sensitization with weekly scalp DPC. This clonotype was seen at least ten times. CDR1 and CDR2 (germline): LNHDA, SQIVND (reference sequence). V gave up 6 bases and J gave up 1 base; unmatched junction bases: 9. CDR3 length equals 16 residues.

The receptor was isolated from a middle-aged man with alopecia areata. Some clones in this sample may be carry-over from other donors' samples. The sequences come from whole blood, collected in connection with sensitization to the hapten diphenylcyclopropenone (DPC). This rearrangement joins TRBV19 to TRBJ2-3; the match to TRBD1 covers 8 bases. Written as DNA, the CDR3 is TGTGCCAGTAGCCTGGACAGGGAGGTCGGCACAGATACGCAGTATTTT. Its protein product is CASSLDREVGTDTQYF.